Below are 20 T cell receptor beta chains sequenced from a single sample in a study of T cell responses to AZD1222 COVID-19 vaccine. The repertoire was sequenced with immunoSEQ multiplex PCR; TCRdb's copy has only in-frame clones and lacks some. Here the sample spans some 170,000 clones, over 85% being singletons. The sample in question was peripheral blood, obtained on day 0 of AZD1222 vaccination. These receptors were taken from an adult in good health.

The table lists this clone with a count of one. The CDR3 spells CASSPGESTVQPQHF. Here the CDR3 DNA reads TGTGCCAGCAGCCCGGGGGAATCGACAGTTCAGCCCCAGCATTTT. The rearrangement links TRBV7-9 to TRBJ1-5; D may be TRBD1 (5 bases). Per germline, CDR1 SEHNR and CDR2 FQNEAQ (reference sequence). The CDR3 has 15 residues. The ends were cut back, 5 bases at V and 6 bases at J, with 17 bases in the middle. The entire variable domain, with the rest obtained from reference TRBV7-9 and TRBJ1-5, is as follows: DTGVSQNPRHKITKRGQNVTFRCDPISEHNRLYWYRQTLGQGPEFLTYFQNEAQLEKSRLLSDRFSAERPKGSFSTLEIQRTEQGDSAMYLCASSPGESTVQPQHFGDGTRLSIL.

The table lists this clone with a count of one. This chain connects TRBV10-2 to TRBJ2-5, with TRBD1 as a possible D gene (6 bases). The CDR3 totals 13 residues. Germline V lookup: CDR1 WSHSY, CDR2 SAAADI. V lost 4 bases, J lost 5 bases, and 11 bases lay in between. The CDR3 loop reads CASSVWGQETQYF. In nucleotides, the CDR3 is TGCGCCAGCAGTGTTTGGGGGCAGGAGACCCAGTACTTC.

V and J are TRBV27 and TRBJ1-4, with 8 positions matching TRBD1. Germline V gene lookup returns CDR1 MNHEY and CDR2 SMNVEV (reference sequence). This CDR3 is built from 14 residues. V shed 7 bases and J 5 bases; nucleotides not matched to a gene: 6. DNA for the CDR3: TGTGCCAGCACCTTGGACAGGGTAAATGAAAAACTGTTTTTT. Translated, it gives CASTLDRVNEKLFF.

The chain couples TRBV6-5 to TRBJ1-2; D remains unclear. V gave up 0 bases and J gave up 4 bases, with 9 bases separating them. CDR3 length: 14 residues. Germline-derived CDR1 and CDR2 are MNHEY and SVGAGI. The CDR3 reads CASSYSSGVYGYTF. DNA for the CDR3: TGTGCCAGCAGTTACTCCTCAGGCGTCTATGGCTACACCTTC.

The chain is built from TRBV6-2 or TRBV6-3 and TRBJ1-5, with a weak D call TRBD1 (6 bases). V shed 5 bases and J shed 2 bases, with 19 bases lying between them. The CDR3 loop spans 17 amino acids. Per the germline V gene, CDR1 is MNHEY and CDR2 is SVGEGT. CDR3 protein: CASSRYPQGGGNQPQHF. DNA for the CDR3: TGTGCCAGCAGTAGGTATCCACAGGGTGGAGGCAATCAGCCCCAGCATTTT.

This chain connects TRBV2 to TRBJ1-3; D gene uncertain. The CDR3 contains 14 residues. The V and J ends lost 3 bases and 1 base respectively, with 7 bases between them. Germline CDR1 reads SNHLY; CDR2 reads FYNNEI. CDR3 amino acids: CASSEQGSGNTIYF. The CDR3 nucleotides read TGTGCCAGCAGTGAGCAAGGGTCTGGAAACACCATATATTTT.

J is TRBJ2-7 and V is TRBV6-5; 10 bases line up with TRBD2. Germline CDR1 is MNHEY and CDR2 is SVGAGI. The CDR3 length is 15 residues. Trimming at V came to 2 bases and at J to 3 bases, leaving 4 bases not matched to a gene. CDR3: CASSYALAGVYEQYF. The CDR3 DNA reads as TGTGCCAGCAGTTACGCGCTAGCGGGAGTCTACGAGCAGTACTTC.

The chain uses TRBV11-2 and TRBJ2-7; 8 bases map to TRBD1. Trimming cost V 4 bases and J 7 bases; bases outside gene matches: 3. Per germline, CDR1 SGHAT and CDR2 FQNNGV. This CDR3 is built from 12 residues. DNA of the CDR3: TGTGCCAGCAGCTGGACAGGGCTGGAGCAGTACTTC. Amino acid sequence: CASSWTGLEQYF.

The chain employs TRBV4-1 and TRBJ1-4; D possibly corresponds to TRBD1 (6 bases). The CDR3 is 16 amino acids. V lost 0 bases, J lost 10 bases, and 18 bases lay in between. Germline V gene sequence: CDR1 MGHRA, CDR2 YSYEKL. The CDR3 protein is CASSQEGDTALGKLFF. CDR3 bases: TGCGCCAGCAGCCAAGAAGGGGACACAGCCTTAGGAAAACTGTTTTTT.

This chain uses TRBV27 with TRBJ2-1; the match to TRBD2 covers 10 bases. The CDR3 contains 15 residues. Germline V gives CDR1 MNHEY, CDR2 SMNVEV (reference sequence). Losses at the gene ends were 6 bases for V and 6 bases for J; bases not matched to a gene: 8. The CDR3 DNA sequence: TGTGCCAGCAGCCAAACAGCGGGAGGGCCCAATGAGCAGTTCTTC. Translated, it gives CASSQTAGGPNEQFF.

The chain recombines TRBV15 with TRBJ1-1; D uncertain. Looked up from germline, CDR1 is LNHNV and CDR2 is YYDKDF (reference sequence). The CDR3 is made up of 14 amino acids. Trimming cost V 3 bases and J 0 bases, with 8 bases left between them. The CDR3 coding sequence is TGTGCCACCAGCAGGATACAGTTGAACACTGAAGCTTTCTTT. As protein: CATSRIQLNTEAFF. The full variable domain, in which reference TRBV15 and TRBJ1-1 provide the parts outside the CDR3, is DAMVIQNPRYQVTQFGKPVTLSCSQTLNHNVMYWYQQKSSQAPKLLFHYYDKDFNNEADTPDNFQSRRPNTSFCFLDIRSPGLGDTAMYLCATSRIQLNTEAFFGQGTRLTVV.

The chain links TRBV15 to TRBJ1-3; possible D gene TRBD1, 5 bases. V lost 5 bases and J lost 0, with 17 bases in between. This CDR3 region has 17 residues. Germline values: CDR1 LNHNV, CDR2 YYDKDF (reference sequence). The chain's CDR3 is CATSPGPATGSGNTIYF. CDR3 coding DNA: TGTGCCACCAGCCCAGGACCAGCTACAGGCTCTGGAAACACCATATATTTT.

This chain connects TRBV19 to TRBJ1-6; D gene uncertain. The germline V and J ends were trimmed by 3 bases and 4 bases, with 10 bases remaining between them. Germline CDR1 and CDR2: LNHDA and SQIVND (reference sequence). The CDR3 is made up of 15 amino acids. The CDR3 sequence: CASSMPPEYNSPLHF. In DNA, the CDR3 is TGTGCCAGTAGTATGCCTCCGGAATATAATTCACCCCTCCACTTT.

With respect to this clone: Other DNA variants within this sample encode the same CDR3. The V and J genes are TRBV5-6 and TRBJ1-1; unclear D gene. The germline V and J ends were trimmed by 0 bases and 3 bases, with 6 bases remaining between them. The CDR3 totals 13 residues. Germline V lookup: CDR1 SGHDT, CDR2 YYEEEE. CDR3 sequence (DNA): TGTGCCAGCAGCTTGGGGCAGGACACTGAAGCTTTCTTT. The encoded protein is CASSLGQDTEAFF.

The chain couples TRBV19 to TRBJ1-4; 7 bases align to TRBD1. The CDR3 covers 15 residues. Per germline, CDR1 LNHDA and CDR2 SQIVND (reference sequence). The junction had 7 bases not matched to a gene; V was cut back by 5 bases and J by 4 bases. CDR3 region: CASSEFRDSNEKLFF. The DNA for the CDR3 is TGTGCCAGTAGTGAATTCCGGGACAGTAATGAAAAACTGTTTTTT.

This sequence joins TRBV6-5 and TRBJ2-7, with 10 bases that match TRBD1. The CDR3 loop spans 14 amino acids. Germline V gene lookup returns CDR1 MNHEY and CDR2 SVGAGI. The J segment lost 3 bases and the V segment lost 5 bases, leaving 4 bases of the junction unmatched. The DNA for the CDR3 is TGTGCCAGCAGTATCGGGACAGGGGACTACGAGCAGTACTTC. Protein product: CASSIGTGDYEQYF.

The chain couples TRBV7-9 to TRBJ1-3; TRBD1 aligns across 9 bases. Germline V gene sequence: CDR1 SEHNR, CDR2 FQNEAQ (reference sequence). The CDR3 has 19 amino acids. The V and J ends lost 1 base and 0 bases, in that order; junction bases with no gene match: 10. In DNA, the CDR3 is TGTGCCAGCAGCTTAGAACAGGGGGCAAACCTTCTCTCTGGAAACACCATATATTTT. It translates to CASSLEQGANLLSGNTIYF.

The chain couples TRBV28 to TRBJ2-7; possibly TRBD1 or TRBD2 for D (5 bases each). Looked up from germline, CDR1 is MDHEN and CDR2 is SYDVKM. The germline V and J ends were trimmed by 2 bases and 5 bases, with 10 bases remaining between them. The length of the CDR3 is 13 residues. CDR3 DNA: TGTGCCAGCAGTTTACGGGGCAGGAACGAGCAGTACTTC. This gives the protein CASSLRGRNEQYF.

The chain uses TRBV5-4 and TRBJ2-7; the match to TRBD2 covers 7 bases. This CDR3 contains 15 residues. Germline CDR1 reads SGHNT; CDR2 reads YYREEE (reference sequence). V shed 4 bases, J shed 1 base, and the junction held 8 bases outside the gene matches. The CDR3 nucleotides read TGTGCCAGCAGCATGAGCGGGATCTCGTCCTACGAGCAGTACTTC. It specifies CASSMSGISSYEQYF.

The chain employs TRBV19 and TRBJ1-1; the match to TRBD1 covers 9 bases. J lost 2 bases, V lost 5 bases, and 15 bases had no gene match. There are 18 residues in the CDR3. CDR1 and CDR2 from the germline V gene are LNHDA and SQIVND (reference sequence). The CDR3 region has the DNA TGTGCCAGTAGTGTCCCAAAGGGGAGGGGACAGGGCAACACTGAAGCTTTCTTT. As protein: CASSVPKGRGQGNTEAFF.